Presented here are 17 T cell receptor beta chains from one specimen sequenced in a study of post-analysis software for immune sequencing data. Broader study findings: TRBV5-6, TRBV5-1 and TRBV20-1 belonged to a set of five TRBV segments that were more frequent in patients than controls.

For these TCRs, the target antigens are not known. Each TCR beta cDNA library carried unique molecular identifiers. TCRdb called the PCR reads again in MiXCR, with one record for every CDR3 protein. The sample contains roughly 730,000 distinct CDR3 sequences, 30% of which appear only once. Specimen: blood. All receptors derive from a girl aged 5-17 years with multiple sclerosis.

This chain uses TRBV24-1 with TRBJ2-5; the D gene could be TRBD1 or TRBD2 (6 bases each). Trimming removed 5 bases from V and 7 bases from J, with 16 bases in between. Germline assignment: CDR1 KGHDR and CDR2 SFDVKD. The length of the CDR3 is 14 residues. CDR3 sequence: CATSALGGDGTQYF. CDR3 DNA: TGTGCCACCAGTGCCCTCGGGGGCGACGGGACCCAGTACTTC.

The DNA for the CDR3 is TGTGCCAGTAGCGGGACTTCGGGGGTGGAGCAGTACTTC. It is translated as CASSGTSGVEQYF. The chain links TRBV19 to TRBJ2-7, with D perhaps matching TRBD2 (6 bases). Germline V CDR1 and CDR2: LNHDA, SQIVND (reference sequence). V lost 6 bases to trimming and J lost 7 bases, with 16 bases between them. This CDR3 region has 13 residues.

The chain links TRBV3-1 to TRBJ2-7, with D perhaps matching TRBD1 (5 bases). The CDR3 contains 14 residues. The germline V and J ends were trimmed by 3 bases and 6 bases, with 15 bases remaining between them. Germline values: CDR1 LGHDT, CDR2 YNNKEL (reference sequence). In nucleotides, the CDR3 is TGTGCCAGCAGCCACCAGGGTATCGTAGGCGAGCAGTACTTC. Its translation is CASSHQGIVGEQYF.

This clonotype was seen only once. One end of the junction does not line up with germline, which may come from a read error. The chain links TRBV15 to TRBJ2-7; the D gene could be TRBD1 or TRBD2 (7 bases each). The CDR3 loop spans 15 amino acids. Germline-derived CDR1 and CDR2 are LNHNV and YYDKDF (reference sequence). The CDR3 reads CATSRGAGQLYERYF. In DNA form, the CDR3 reads TGTGCCACCAGCAGAGGAGCGGGACAGCTCTACGAGCGGTACTTC.

The chain is built from TRBV3-1 and TRBJ2-7, with D perhaps matching TRBD1 (6 bases). Germline V gene data show CDR1 as LGHDT and CDR2 as YNNKEL (reference sequence). The CDR3 consists of 15 residues. Trimming took 4 bases from V and 3 from J, leaving 16 bases between them. The CDR3 bases are TGTGCCAGCAGCCTAAAAAGACAGGTCCTCTACGAGCAGTACTTC. This gives the protein CASSLKRQVLYEQYF.

The V gene is TRBV29-1, the J gene TRBJ2-3, with 8 bases fitting TRBD2. CDR3 length equals 16 residues. Looked up from germline, CDR1 is SQVTM and CDR2 is ANQGSEA. V shed 0 bases and J 2 bases; nucleotides not matched to a gene: 7. The CDR3 loop is CSVEEVRAGATDTQYF. CDR3 bases: TGCAGCGTTGAAGAGGTGCGAGCGGGAGCCACAGATACGCAGTATTTT.

Only a few counts were recorded for this clonotype. V usage is TRBV20-1 and J usage is TRBJ1-1, with TRBD1 matching over 7 bases. The CDR3 is 13 residues long. From germline, CDR1 is DFQATT and CDR2 SNEGSKA (reference sequence). V lost 6 bases to trimming and J lost 6 bases; unmatched junction nucleotides: 10. The CDR3 DNA sequence: TGCAGTGCGACCGACAGGGCCCCACCTGAAGCTTTCTTT. Protein product: CSATDRAPPEAFF.

With respect to this clonotype: A read error may produce the germline difference seen at one junction end. The CDR3: CGAAPSGDQPQHF. For the CDR3, the DNA is TGCGGTGCCGCCCCTTCAGGGGATCAGCCCCAGCATTTT. The V and J genes are TRBV20-1 and TRBJ1-5; D perhaps matches TRBD1 (6 bases). Per the germline V gene, CDR1 is DFQATT and CDR2 is SNEGSKA (reference sequence). The CDR3 has 13 residues.

The rearrangement links TRBV11-2 to TRBJ2-1; no definite D call. This CDR3 has 16 amino acids. Between the trimmed V and J ends, which lost 5 bases and 0 bases, there was a span of 14 bases. From germline, CDR1 is SGHAT and CDR2 FQNNGV. This CDR3 reads CASSARLQSSYNEQFF. The CDR3 region has the DNA TGTGCCAGCAGCGCCCGACTCCAGAGCTCCTACAATGAGCAGTTCTTC.

The chain joins TRBV7-2 to TRBJ2-3; 7 bases align to TRBD2. This CDR3 is 16 amino acids long. Germline lookup yields CDR1 SGHTA and CDR2 FQGNSA. Unmatched junction bases numbered 8, after V lost 1 base and J lost 4 bases. This CDR3 reads CASSLVSGIGPDTQYF. CDR3 nucleotides: TGTGCCAGCAGCTTAGTGAGCGGGATAGGCCCAGATACGCAGTATTTT.

The chain recombines TRBV19 with TRBJ2-2; D is undetermined. This CDR3 comprises 15 residues. Germline V CDR1 and CDR2: LNHDA, SQIVND (reference sequence). Trimming shortened V by 1 base and J by 1 base, and 7 bases separated the two germline ends. DNA for the CDR3: TGTGCCAGTAGTATAGCTGCACTGAACACCGGGGAGCTGTTTTTT. Protein: CASSIAALNTGELFF.

The V gene is TRBV25-1, the J gene TRBJ2-2, with 8 positions matching TRBD1. Trimming took 6 bases from V and 3 from J; bases not matched to a gene: 6. From germline, CDR1 is MGHDK and CDR2 SYGVNS. The CDR3 covers 15 residues. This CDR3 reads CASRSDRVYTGELFF. For the CDR3, the DNA is TGTGCCAGCAGATCGGACAGGGTGTACACCGGGGAGCTGTTTTTT.

The chain couples TRBV11-2 to TRBJ1-3; no firm D call. The germline V gene has CDR1 SGHAT and CDR2 FQNNGV. The V end was cut by 1 base, the J end by 2 bases, with 9 bases between. The CDR3 runs to 15 residues. The CDR3 is CASSLGVFPGNTIYF. The CDR3 DNA sequence: TGTGCCAGCAGCTTAGGGGTTTTCCCTGGAAACACCATATATTTT. The complete variable domain, with remaining parts taken from reference TRBV11-2 and TRBJ1-3, reads EAGVAQSPRYKIIEKRQSVAFWCNPISGHATLYWYQQILGQGPKLLIQFQNNGVVDDSQLPKDRFSAERLKGVDSTLKIQPAKLEDSAVYLCASSLGVFPGNTIYFGEGSWLTVV.

This clonotype was observed a handful of times. The rearrangement joins TRBV6-2 or TRBV6-3 to TRBJ1-5, with no clear D. With 2 bases removed from V and 3 bases from J, the gap between germline ends came to 23 bases. The germline V gene encodes CDR1 MNHEY and CDR2 SVGEGT. The CDR3 totals 19 residues. The CDR3 loop is CASSYGVTLSSRDNQPQHF. In DNA form, the CDR3 reads TGTGCCAGCAGTTACGGAGTTACGTTGAGTTCCCGGGACAATCAGCCCCAGCATTTT.

About this clonotype itself: Given a much more abundant clone one base away, this may be a read error. V and J are TRBV6-5 and TRBJ2-1, with D perhaps TRBD2 (5 bases). Trimming removed 5 bases at V and 10 bases at J, with 21 bases between. The CDR3 runs to 15 residues. Germline V gene sequence: CDR1 MNHEY, CDR2 SVGAGI. Written as DNA, the CDR3 is TGTGCCAGCAGTAAGCGGAAGGGCTTGCTTCGGGAGCAGTTCTTC. Translating it yields CASSKRKGLLREQFF.

The chain employs TRBV2 and TRBJ2-4, with a possible D match to TRBD2 (6 bases). Germline V lookup: CDR1 SNHLY, CDR2 FYNNEI. V lost 4 bases to trimming and J lost 8 bases, with 15 bases between them. The length of the CDR3 is 14 residues. The CDR3 reads CASSAVPPGDIQYF. The CDR3 nucleotides read TGTGCCAGCAGTGCGGTCCCACCGGGGGACATTCAGTACTTC.

The V gene is TRBV7-2, the J gene TRBJ1-1; no definite D call. Deletions cut 3 bases from V and 3 bases from J, with 14 bases between. The CDR3 loop spans 15 amino acids. Germline V gene data show CDR1 as SGHTA and CDR2 as FQGNSA. The CDR3, as DNA: TGTGCCAGCAGCTTGGTAGCGGGCGGAGACACTGAAGCTTTCTTT. Amino acids: CASSLVAGGDTEAFF.